One T cell receptor (beta chain) is described in this entry. Its antigen is not identified. This CDR3 is missing its conserved last phenylalanine or tryptophan, likely due to a read error. This entry belongs to a study of tumor and adjacent non-tumor tissue in lung cancer. Study in general: Patients comprised about eleven adenocarcinoma, 2 squamous cell carcinoma and 1 small cell lung cancer.

This sample's RNA came from whole unsorted tissue. TCRbeta libraries were built with three rounds of nested PCR, modified from ARM-PCR. Each CDR3 protein gets one entry after TCRdb re-called the multiplex PCR reads with MiXCR. The sample holds about 75,000 distinct CDR3 sequences, 60% to 80% seen once. Study-level results: Significantly higher TCR diversity was found in tumor than normal lung.

The CDR3 spans 18 residues. Trimming cost V 4 bases and J 2 bases; bases outside gene matches: 11. Germline-derived CDR1 and CDR2 are SGHAT and FQNNGV. The TCR originated in a woman aged 45 to 65 with non-small cell lung cancer. Sequences were obtained from lung tumor tissue. V is TRBV11-2 and J is TRBJ1-5, with 10 bases matching TRBD1. CDR3 coding DNA: TGTGCCAGCAGCTCCCGCCGGGACAGGGGTATCGGCAATCAGCCCCAGCATTAT. Translating gives CASSSRRDRGIGNQPQHY.